This TCR beta chain appears in the sequencing data of a study of CD8+ T cells in alopecia areata (dated by TCRdb to 2017 to 2018). Broadly, across the study: To study T cell clonal expansion in alopecia areata, the researchers applied high-throughput TCRbeta sequencing to both the C3H/HeJ mouse model and human patients. Scalp tissue and sorted CD4+ and CD8+ peripheral blood T cells from patchy and totalis/universalis alopecia areata patients and from healthy controls were covered by human TCRbeta sequencing. Clonality in the scalp was compared among normal scalp (n=4), patchy alopecia areata scalp (n=8), and alopecia totalis/universalis scalp (n=8). The RNA source kit depended on sample type: the PAXgene miRNA kit for fixed scalp, the miRNeasy kit for PBMCs, and the RNeasy kit for mouse skin. TCRbeta CDR3 regions were amplified by immunoSEQ multiplex PCR with 35 Vbeta forward and 13 Jbeta reverse primers.

PBMCs were separated by density centrifugation and stained for CD3, CD4 and CD8, after which CD4+ and CD8+ T cells were sorted on a FACSAria. Scalp biopsies and blood samples were obtained from unaffected controls. The CDR3 starts with the cysteine, ends with the phenylalanine, and has 15 residues. The retained sequence is limited to the CDR3, 45 bases, with the frame set at the first base. The germline V gene encodes CDR1 SGHRS and CDR2 YFSETQ. The germline V and J ends show losses of 3 bases and 5 bases respectively, and no gene match explains 7 bases of the junction. With regard to this clone: The specificity of this receptor is unknown. No base quality information exists; no much larger clone differs at one position.

Libraries were prepared through the immunoSEQ multiplex PCR assay. RNA was extracted from all samples and reverse transcribed into cDNA, which served as template for TCR sequencing. First-strand cDNA was synthesized with SuperScript III using a 2:1 mix of oligo-dT and random hexamers. A synthetic immune receptor repertoire was used to gauge amplification bias, and whatever bias remained was removed computationally. The published analysis was carried out like this. After raw reads were preprocessed to remove errors, the CDR3 was defined following IMGT conventions as running from the conserved cysteine to phenylalanine. Clonality was computed as 1 minus the Shannon entropy, with the entropy normalized by log2 of the number of productive unique TCRs. CD4 or CD8 identity of scalp clones was inferred by cross-referencing scalp TCRbeta sequences with sorted blood CD4 and CD8 repertoires. Drawn from immuneACCESS, this table holds only the in-frame rearrangements with V and J called that TCRdb kept. Clones are partly lost; checked studies trace under half to an unresolved V gene and leave the rest unexplained. Clone size and V and J calls were adopted from that table, with D and trimming inferred from the DNA. The sample table shows about 120,000 clones, and roughly 68% are seen once. Around 2.7% of the sample rests with the top ten.

The full study reports these points: Shared TCR sequences between patients were less evident than in mice, which may be partly attributable to HLA diversity in the patient population. Resident alphabeta T cells in normal human skin are also sequenced, complicating scalp TCR repertoire analysis, unlike mouse skin dominated by gammadelta T cells. Lesional scalp, especially in alopecia totalis/universalis, showed higher clonality and more expanded CD8+ clones than normal scalp, suggesting antigenic drive.

The material sequenced was CD4+ T cells sorted from blood. This receptor chain uses TRBV5-1 and TRBJ2-5; the junction holds 10 bases that match TRBD1. The receptor comes from a human donor in good health. CDR3 loop: CASSSTGGQGETQYF. The nucleotide sequence is TGCGCCAGCAGCTCGACAGGGGGCCAAGGCGAGACCCAGTACTTC.